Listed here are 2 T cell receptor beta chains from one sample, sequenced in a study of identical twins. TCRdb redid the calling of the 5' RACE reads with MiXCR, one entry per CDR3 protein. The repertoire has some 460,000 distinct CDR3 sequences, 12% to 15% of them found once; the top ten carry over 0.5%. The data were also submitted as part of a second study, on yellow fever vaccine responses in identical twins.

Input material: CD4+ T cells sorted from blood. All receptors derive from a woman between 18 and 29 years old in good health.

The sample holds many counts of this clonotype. The CDR3 nucleotides read TGTGCCAGCAGCGTAAACGATCCAGATACGCAGTATTTT. This gives the protein CASSVNDPDTQYF. The chain is built from TRBV9 and TRBJ2-3; no reliable D call. CDR1 is SGDLS, CDR2 YYNGEE, per germline. V lost 1 base and J 4 bases, leaving 7 bases between the germline ends. This CDR3 is 13 amino acids long.

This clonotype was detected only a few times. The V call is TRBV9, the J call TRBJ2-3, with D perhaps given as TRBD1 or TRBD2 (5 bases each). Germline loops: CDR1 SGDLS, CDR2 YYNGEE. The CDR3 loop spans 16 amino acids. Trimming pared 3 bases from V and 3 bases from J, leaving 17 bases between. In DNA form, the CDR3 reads TGTGCCAGCAGCGCTCGGGACCTCACTGGGACAGATACGCAGTATTTT. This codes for CASSARDLTGTDTQYF.